These T cell receptor beta chains were read from a single sample in a study of response to subunit inactivated influenza vaccine. TCRdb fed the RT-PCR reads into MiXCR, producing one record per CDR3 protein. The table has about 800,000 distinct CDR3 sequences, 21% seen once; the top ten hold around 9.6%. This specimen consisted of PBMCs from blood, obtained 4 to 6 days after vaccination. The receptors come from a man aged 50-60 years who received an inactivated influenza vaccine. Each CDR3 is given with its conserved first and last residue. D genes are given only for firm matches. Part of the rows lack a size; the others show once, few, many or a class for expanded clones.

j_gene	v_gene	d_gene	abundance	CDR3nt	CDR3aa
TRBJ2-1	TRBV29-1	NA	NA	TGCAGCGTTCGGACCCGCAATGAGCAGTTCTTC	CSVRTRNEQFF
TRBJ2-7	TRBV21-1	NA	few	TGTGCCAGCAGCAGTACTAGCGCCTACGAGCAGTACTTC	CASSSTSAYEQYF
TRBJ2-6	TRBV3-1	NA	NA	TGTGCCAGCAGCACTCATCCCGGGGCGGGCAACGTCCTGACTTTC	CASSTHPGAGNVLTF
TRBJ2-1	TRBV20-1	NA	NA	TGCAGTGCTAGGGATGCCTCGGGAGTTAATGAGCAGTTCTTC	CSARDASGVNEQFF
TRBJ2-1	TRBV6-1	TRBD2	few	TGTGCCAGCAGGCCTATAGCGGGTGGGAATTACAATGAGCAGTTCTTC	CASRPIAGGNYNEQFF
TRBJ2-5	TRBV3-1	NA	many	TGTGCCAGCAGCTGGCAGGGAGAGACCCAGTACTTC	CASSWQGETQYF
TRBJ2-1	TRBV7-6	NA	NA	TGTGCCAGCAGCCCTGGACCCTCTCCCATCCAGTTCTTC	CASSPGPSPIQFF
TRBJ2-3	TRBV5-1	NA	NA	TGCGCCAGCAGCCCCCAAAGACAGGGCACAGATACGCAGTATTTT	CASSPQRQGTDTQYF
TRBJ2-3	TRBV7-8	NA	few	TGTGCCAGCAGCTCCACGGGGACAGATACGCAGTATTTT	CASSSTGTDTQYF
TRBJ2-7	TRBV2	TRBD2	NA	TGTGCCTTCAGTTCCACCCCCTTTCTAGCGGGAGGGCTTAACGAGCAGTACTTC	CAFSSTPFLAGGLNEQYF
TRBJ2-1	TRBV5-1	TRBD2	few	TGCGCCAGCAGCCAACGGGTAGCGGGAGATGAGCAGTTCTTC	CASSQRVAGDEQFF
TRBJ1-3	TRBV20-1	NA	NA	TGCAGTGCTAGAGATGCGAGCGGGGGCGTAAACACCATATATTTT	CSARDASGGVNTIYF
TRBJ2-2	TRBV29-1	NA	many	TGCAGCGTCTGTTACAGCCACACCGGGGAGCTGTTTTTT	CSVCYSHTGELFF
TRBJ2-3	TRBV11-2	TRBD2	once	TGTGCCAGCAGCTTGCTCGGGACTAGCGGGGGGCCCCGGAATACGCAGTATTTT	CASSLLGTSGGPRNTQYF
TRBJ2-3	TRBV29-1	TRBD2	NA	TGCAGCGTTGCGGCACTAGCGGGCGGAGATACGCAGTATTTT	CSVAALAGGDTQYF
TRBJ1-1	TRBV12-3/TRBV12-4	NA	many	TGTGCCAGCAGCTTGTCAGCGAACACTGAAGCTTTCTTT	CASSLSANTEAFF
TRBJ2-1	TRBV10-2	NA	NA	TGCGCCAGCAGTGTGACGACTCTATTTTACAATGAGCAGTTCTTC	CASSVTTLFYNEQFF
TRBJ2-3	TRBV10-3	TRBD2	few	TGTGCCATCAGTCGACTAGCGGGAGAGGATACGCAGTATTTT	CAISRLAGEDTQYF
TRBJ2-1	TRBV7-9	NA	few	TGTGCCAGCAGCCCGGGATCTCAAACTGAGCAGTTCTTC	CASSPGSQTEQFF
TRBJ2-5	TRBV7-2	NA	NA	TGTGCCAGCAGCTTAGCGAGGGGCCAGGGGACCCAGTACTTC	CASSLARGQGTQYF
TRBJ1-5	TRBV29-1	NA	NA	TGCAGCGTTGGCGAACCGGATCAGCCCCAGCATTTT	CSVGEPDQPQHF
TRBJ2-7	TRBV2	NA	NA	TGTGCCAGCACGATCGTGGGGGGCGCCTACGAGCAGTACTTC	CASTIVGGAYEQYF
TRBJ2-2	TRBV7-9	NA	many	TGTGCCAGCAGATCAGGAAACACCGGGGAGCTGTTTTTT	CASRSGNTGELFF
TRBJ2-3	TRBV10-3	NA	NA	TGTGCCATCAGTGAGCCTGGTGACACAGATACGCAGTATTTT	CAISEPGDTDTQYF
TRBJ2-1	TRBV2	TRBD2	NA	TGTGCCAGCAGACTCCGACTAGCGGGTTATGAGCAGTTCTTC	CASRLRLAGYEQFF
TRBJ2-3	TRBV5-1	NA	NA	TGCGCCAGCAGCTTGGGGAGCAGCGGCTGGGGGGATACGCAGTATTTT	CASSLGSSGWGDTQYF
TRBJ2-4	TRBV7-2	TRBD2	NA	TGTGCCAGCAAAAGCGGGAGGGCCGATTCGATTCAGTACTTC	CASKSGRADSIQYF
TRBJ1-1	TRBV3-1	TRBD1	NA	TGTGCCAGCAGCCTACTCCCAGGGGGGGATACCACTGAAGCTTTCTTT	CASSLLPGGDTTEAFF